These 24 T cell receptor beta chains came from one sample sequenced in a study of Graves' ophthalmopathy and Graves' hyperthyroidism (dated by TCRdb to 2017 to 2018). The sample was run on an Illumina HiSeq 2000. TCR beta CDR3 regions were amplified from RNA transcripts for repertoire sequencing. HTBI primers and the Qiagen OneStep RT-PCR kit were used in a first-round RT-PCR, which was followed by a second-round multiplex PCR, size selection and purification. TCRdb redid the processing of the public reads, applying fastp at Q25 and MiXCR, and retained in-frame beta chains. Entries are consolidated by CDR3 protein sequence, retaining the most common genes and DNA. The sample has 600,000 to 700,000 distinct CDR3 sequences on record, roughly two fifths of them singletons. The ten largest account for more than 2.5% of the sample. Specimen: peripheral blood. The receptors were gathered from an adult man with Graves' ophthalmopathy.

This clonotype has a handful of counts. The rearrangement links TRBV30 to TRBJ2-7, with D unresolved. The CDR3 length is 11 residues. The V end was cut by 2 bases, the J end by 6 bases, with 8 bases between. Per germline, CDR1 GTSNPN and CDR2 SVGIG (reference sequence). CDR3 amino acids: CAWSPNVEQYF. CDR3 sequence (DNA): TGTGCCTGGAGTCCGAACGTCGAGCAGTACTTC. Full variable domain (missing parts from reference TRBV30 and TRBJ2-7): SQTIHQWPATLVQPVGSPLSLECTVEGTSNPNLYWYRQAAGRGLQLLFYSVGIGQISSEVPQNLSASRPQDRQFILSSKKLLLSDSGFYLCAWSPNVEQYFGPGTRLTVT.

This clonotype showed up many times. The genes are TRBV4-1 and TRBJ1-5; no firm D call. CDR3 length: 12 amino acids. With 3 bases removed from V and 10 bases from J, the gap between germline ends came to 10 bases. Germline assignment: CDR1 MGHRA and CDR2 YSYEKL. CDR3 loop: CASSHPGHPQHF. The CDR3 DNA follows: TGCGCCAGCAGCCATCCTGGCCATCCCCAGCATTTT.

V gene TRBV6-1 combines with J gene TRBJ1-4, with D hard to call. This CDR3 has 13 amino acids. The germline gives CDR1 MNHNS, CDR2 SASEGT. V dropped 3 bases and J dropped 8 bases, with 10 bases sitting between them. The CDR3 sequence: CASSDHRGEKLFF. CDR3 coding DNA: TGTGCCAGCAGTGACCACCGGGGAGAAAAACTGTTTTTT.

V is TRBV5-4 and J is TRBJ2-2; D is unclear. This CDR3 has 14 amino acids. V gave up 1 base and J gave up 4 bases, with 8 bases separating them. Per germline, CDR1 SGHNT and CDR2 YYREEE (reference sequence). The CDR3: CASSLMLGTGELFF. Here the CDR3 DNA reads TGTGCCAGCAGCTTGATGCTGGGCACCGGGGAGCTGTTTTTT.

V and J are TRBV29-1 and TRBJ2-5, with D possibly TRBD1 on 6 matching bases. The CDR3 has 13 residues. V was cut by 4 bases and J by 0 bases, with 9 bases left in between. From germline, CDR1 is SQVTM and CDR2 ANQGSEA. CDR3 nucleotides: TGCAGCGTTGGTTACAGGGACCAAGAGACCCAGTACTTC. It translates to CSVGYRDQETQYF. Filled out from reference TRBV29-1 and TRBJ2-5, the complete variable domain reads SAVISQKPSRDICQRGTSLTIQCQVDSQVTMMFWYRQQPGQSLTLIATANQGSEATYESGFVIDKFPISRPNLTFSTLTVSNMSPEDSSIYLCSVGYRDQETQYFGPGTRLLVL.

J is TRBJ1-6 and V is TRBV11-1; D not resolved. V lost 4 bases and J lost 4, with 5 bases in between. Looked up from germline, CDR1 is SGHAT and CDR2 is FQDESV (reference sequence). The CDR3 runs to 13 residues. The CDR3 bases are TGTGCCAGCAGCTCACCATATAATTCACCCCTCCACTTT. This translates into CASSSPYNSPLHF. Full variable domain (rest looked up from reference TRBV11-1 and TRBJ1-6): EAEVAQSPRYKITEKSQAVAFWCDPISGHATLYWYRQILGQGPELLVQFQDESVVDDSQLPKDRFSAERLKGVDSTLKIQPAELGDSAMYLCASSSPYNSPLHFGNGTRLTVT.

The sample holds many counts of this clonotype. This chain joins TRBV12-3 or TRBV12-4 and TRBJ1-5, with TRBD1 as a possible D gene (5 bases). The CDR3 sequence is 16 residues long. V was trimmed by 5 bases and J by 6 bases, leaving 20 bases between them. CDR3 nucleotide sequence: TGTGCCAGCAGTCAAGCGAAGGGGCTTCGGAGTCAGCCCCAGCATTTT. The encoded protein is CASSQAKGLRSQPQHF.

This clonotype was found a few times. The J gene is TRBJ2-7, the V gene TRBV24-1; 7 nucleotides agree with TRBD1. V lost 3 bases and J lost 0; bases outside the gene matches: 4. This CDR3 is built from 15 residues. Per germline, CDR1 KGHDR and CDR2 SFDVKD. The chain's CDR3 is CATSDARTGSYEQYF. Written as DNA, the CDR3 is TGTGCCACCAGTGATGCACGGACAGGCTCCTACGAGCAGTACTTC.

This clonotype was seen ten or more times. The chain uses TRBV5-1 and TRBJ2-2; 8 bases line up with TRBD1. CDR3 size: 15 residues. CDR1 is SGHRS and CDR2 is YFSETQ in the germline V gene. V lost 4 bases and J lost 5; bases outside the gene matches: 7. The CDR3 loop is CASSPGGGRTGELFF. In nucleotides, the CDR3 is TGCGCCAGCAGCCCAGGGGGCGGTAGGACCGGGGAGCTGTTTTTT.

This chain connects TRBV5-1 to TRBJ1-2; D is unclear. There are 10 residues in the CDR3. Germline V CDR1 and CDR2: SGHRS, YFSETQ. V shed 6 bases and J shed 8 bases, with 8 bases lying between them. The CDR3 protein is CASTERGYTF. The CDR3 DNA sequence: TGCGCCAGCACCGAGCGGGGCTACACCTTC.

J is TRBJ1-5 and V is TRBV2, with D unresolved. V was trimmed by 6 bases and J by 11 bases, leaving 17 bases between them. CDR1 is SNHLY, CDR2 FYNNEI, per germline. The length of the CDR3 is 13 residues. CDR3 DNA sequence: TGTGCCAGCAGCAACCTAGCGGAAGAGACCCAGCATTTT. Protein: CASSNLAEETQHF. The variable domain in full, with the rest retrieved from reference TRBV2 and TRBJ1-5, is EPEVTQTPSHQVTQMGQEVILRCVPISNHLYFYWYRQILGQKVEFLVSFYNNEISEKSEIFDDQFSVERPDGSNFTLKIRSTKLEDSAMYFCASSNLAEETQHFGDGTRLSIL.

This clonotype was recorded only once. It may be a read error: a sequence one base away is much more abundant. The rearrangement uses TRBV5-1 and TRBJ1-1, with D perhaps TRBD1 (6 bases). Deletions cut 2 bases from V and 1 base from J, with 9 bases between. The CDR3 loop spans 14 amino acids. The germline V gene encodes CDR1 SGHRS and CDR2 YFSETQ. The CDR3 coding sequence is TGCGCCAGCAGCTTCTGGACAGCGAACACTGAAGCTTTCTTT. This sequence encodes CASSFWTANTEAFF.

The genes are TRBV30 and TRBJ2-7; tentative D call: TRBD2 (5 bases). Germline CDR1 and CDR2: GTSNPN and SVGIG (reference sequence). V lost 0 bases and J 6 bases, leaving 12 bases between the germline ends. The CDR3 is 13 residues long. The CDR3 coding sequence is TGTGCCTGGAGTGTACACGGGGATCGCGAGCAGTACTTC. Its translation: CAWSVHGDREQYF. The whole variable domain, filled in from reference TRBV30 and TRBJ2-7, reads SQTIHQWPATLVQPVGSPLSLECTVEGTSNPNLYWYRQAAGRGLQLLFYSVGIGQISSEVPQNLSASRPQDRQFILSSKKLLLSDSGFYLCAWSVHGDREQYFGPGTRLTVT.

Comment on this clonotype: This may be a read error, as it is one base from a much larger clone. The CDR3 protein is CATRPNMLQPQHF. The CDR3, as DNA: TGTGCCACCAGGCCAAATATGTTACAGCCCCAGCATTTT. The chain joins TRBV24-1 to TRBJ1-5; no clear D gene. Between the trimmed V and J ends, which lost 7 bases and 7 bases, there was a span of 13 bases. CDR3 size: 13 residues. Germline-derived CDR1 and CDR2 are KGHDR and SFDVKD.

V is TRBV29-1 and J is TRBJ2-4; 9 positions match TRBD1. Trimming took 5 bases from V and 6 from J; bases not matched to a gene: 8. Germline CDR1 and CDR2: SQVTM and ANQGSEA. This CDR3 has 14 residues. The CDR3 bases are TGCAGCGTTCAACTCAGGACAGGGGCAAACATTCAGTACTTC. It specifies CSVQLRTGANIQYF.

This clonotype was picked up many times. The chain links TRBV4-2 to TRBJ1-2, with D possibly matching TRBD1 (6 bases). Trimming removed 1 base from V and 6 bases from J, with 15 bases in between. Germline loops: CDR1 LGHNA, CDR2 YNFKEQ. The CDR3 consists of 15 residues. CDR3: CASSQGSGDSDGYTF. The CDR3 DNA reads TGTGCCAGCAGCCAAGGGTCAGGGGATTCGGATGGCTACACCTTC.

The J gene is TRBJ1-2, the V gene TRBV10-3; weak D call: TRBD1 (6 bases). The ends were cut back, 0 bases at V and 8 bases at J, with 13 bases in the middle. CDR1 and CDR2 (germline): ENHRY, SYGVKD. The CDR3 loop spans 14 amino acids. The CDR3 coding sequence is TGTGCCATCAGTGAGTCGATACTACAGGGCGGCTACACCTTC. Its protein product is CAISESILQGGYTF.

In the case of this clonotype: A much more abundant neighbour one base away suggests this may be a read error. The J gene is TRBJ2-7, the V gene TRBV20-1, with 7 bases matching TRBD1. Germline lookup yields CDR1 DFQATT and CDR2 SNEGSKA (reference sequence). The CDR3 runs to 13 residues. CDR3 amino acids: CSAPRTGTYGQYF. The CDR3 DNA follows: TGCAGTGCTCCAAGGACAGGAACCTACGGGCAGTACTTC.

This clonotype was counted ten times or more. The chain recombines TRBV7-6 with TRBJ2-5; D is undetermined. Between the trimmed V and J ends, which lost 1 base and 2 bases, there was a span of 5 bases. Per the germline V gene, CDR1 is SGHVS and CDR2 is FNYEAQ. The CDR3 totals 13 residues. Here the CDR3 reads CASSLVDQETQYF. The CDR3 region has the DNA TGTGCCAGCAGCTTAGTCGATCAAGAGACCCAGTACTTC.

This clonotype has a count of ten or more. The chain has TRBV10-2 and TRBJ1-4, with D possibly TRBD1 on 6 matching bases. This CDR3 is built from 14 residues. The germline gives CDR1 WSHSY, CDR2 SAAADI. Trimming cost V 6 bases and J 7 bases, with 15 bases left between them. CDR3 loop: CASRKQGKGEKLFF. CDR3 nucleotides: TGCGCCAGCAGGAAACAGGGAAAGGGTGAAAAACTGTTTTTT.

The gene calls are TRBV20-1 and TRBJ2-7, with 8 bases aligning to TRBD1. CDR3 length: 15 amino acids. Trimming cost V 5 bases and J 3 bases; bases outside gene matches: 12. From germline, CDR1 is DFQATT and CDR2 SNEGSKA (reference sequence). The CDR3 DNA reads TGCAGTGCTTCGACAGGGGATAACTATGGCTACGAGCAGTACTTC. Its translation is CSASTGDNYGYEQYF.

This chain connects TRBV25-1 to TRBJ1-5; possibly TRBD1 for D (5 bases). The CDR3 contains 13 residues. V gave up 5 bases and J gave up 14 bases, with 19 bases separating them. The germline V gene encodes CDR1 MGHDK and CDR2 SYGVNS. In DNA, the CDR3 is TGTGCCAGCAGTCAAGGGGTGGGGATCTACGAGCATTTT. Translating it yields CASSQGVGIYEHF.

To note about this clonotype: A much larger clone lies one base from this, so it may be a read error. The chain couples TRBV7-2 to TRBJ2-5, with D hard to call. This CDR3 spans 15 amino acids. Germline V gives CDR1 SGHTA, CDR2 FQGNSA. The CDR3 protein is CASSRVTSGQETQYF. The CDR3 DNA reads TGCGCCAGCAGCCGAGTTACGTCGGGCCAAGAGACCCAGTACTTC.

This clonotype was seen at least ten times. CDR3 loop: CASRGTAYNSPLHF. In nucleotides, the CDR3 is TGTGCCAGTCGCGGGACAGCCTATAATTCACCCCTCCACTTT. This chain links TRBV19 with TRBJ1-6, with 7 bases matching TRBD1. Trimming at V came to 8 bases and at J to 2 bases, leaving 3 bases not matched to a gene. Germline-derived CDR1 and CDR2 are LNHDA and SQIVND (reference sequence). CDR3 size: 14 residues.